This T cell receptor beta chain derives from a study of T cell responses to AZD1222 COVID-19 vaccine (dated by TCRdb to about 2021). At the level of the whole study: Because spike-specific TCR depth and breadth did not differ between the two schedules, AZD1222 recipients who got a second dose at roughly 4 weeks were pooled with those who got a second dose at roughly 12 weeks. A total of about 250 trial participants underwent TCR sequencing, of whom approximately 200 had received two doses of AZD1222 and around 26 had received two doses of the MenACWY control vaccine. Trial participants were enrolled by age into subgroups of 18-55, 56-69 and 70-plus years, and roughly 150, 30 and 60 TCR-sequenced participants, respectively, were included in these subgroups. Summary of the overall study and its limitations: Reportedly, almost half of the unique spike-specific TCRs recognized epitopes lying outside the regions that are mutated in the B.1.351 and B.1.1.7 variants. Most participants were white British and females outnumbered males, and the authors suggested that clonal diversity may have been underestimated. Conclusions about previously exposed vaccinees were limited because only six AZD1222 recipients were SARS-CoV-2 seropositive at baseline. Because no day 14 peak-response samples were available, repertoires were characterized only after the peak T cell response. A significant rise in spike-specific TCR breadth and depth was observed after two AZD1222 doses relative to day 0 and relative to MenACWY recipients. CD4 TCRs associated with the vaccine covered the entire spike protein, and the dominant responses were in regions 160-218 and 743-854. The 56-69-year group was small, and its depth increase did not reach significance, likely because of low power.

The CDR3 regions of human TCRbeta chains were analyzed by immunosequencing. On the study's bioinformatics: Repertoire TCRs were checked for matches against a reference library of SARS-CoV-2-specific TCRs that had been generated using the MIRA antigen-specificity platform. Breadth meant the fraction of unique TCRs that were SARS-CoV-2-associated, whereas depth meant the fraction of total T cells that were SARS-CoV-2-associated. Using the MIRA data, every spike-specific TCR was mapped to the spike region that the TCR reacted to and assigned to either a CD4 or a CD8 class. Log10-transformed breadth and depth values were compared by one-way ANOVA with Sidak's multiple comparisons tests. TCRdb mirrors the immuneACCESS table, restricted to in-frame sequences. Some clones are absent from its copies; in checked studies, under half trace to an unresolved V gene, and the reason for the others is unknown. For V, J and clone size, that table is used; D and trimming come from the DNA. In all, the sample holds about 160,000 clones, and around 93% of those were seen once. The ten largest account for less than 2.5% of the sample.

The CDR3, cysteine through phenylalanine, is 17 amino acids long. The entry retains the CDR3 DNA only, 51 bases that are in frame from base 1. Reading the germline V gene gives CDR1 SGHAT and CDR2 FQNNGV. Trimming costs V 5 bases and J 0 bases, and their ends lie 14 bases apart. Explained via the paper, the time point label denotes: baseline before first vaccination. Vaccinee samples were obtained from the UK trials COV001 and COV002, which included a single-blind randomized controlled phase 2/3 trial of AZD1222 (ChAdOx1 nCoV-19) in healthy adults. Trial participant PBMC samples were collected at day 0 and day 28 after the second dose for TCRbeta chain sequencing. This clone was seen a single time. Its binding antigen is unknown. Base qualities are not recorded, but no much larger clone differs from it by a single base.

The chain is encoded by TRBV11-2 joined to TRBJ1-6; TRBD1 is a weak D gene call, 5 bases matching. The material sequenced was peripheral blood, taken on day 0 of AZD1222 vaccination. The clonotype comes from an adult in good health. Read as DNA, the sequence is TGTGCCAGCAGCATCCTGTTGGGGCCCTCCTATAATTCACCCCTCCACTTT. This encodes CASSILLGPSYNSPLHF.